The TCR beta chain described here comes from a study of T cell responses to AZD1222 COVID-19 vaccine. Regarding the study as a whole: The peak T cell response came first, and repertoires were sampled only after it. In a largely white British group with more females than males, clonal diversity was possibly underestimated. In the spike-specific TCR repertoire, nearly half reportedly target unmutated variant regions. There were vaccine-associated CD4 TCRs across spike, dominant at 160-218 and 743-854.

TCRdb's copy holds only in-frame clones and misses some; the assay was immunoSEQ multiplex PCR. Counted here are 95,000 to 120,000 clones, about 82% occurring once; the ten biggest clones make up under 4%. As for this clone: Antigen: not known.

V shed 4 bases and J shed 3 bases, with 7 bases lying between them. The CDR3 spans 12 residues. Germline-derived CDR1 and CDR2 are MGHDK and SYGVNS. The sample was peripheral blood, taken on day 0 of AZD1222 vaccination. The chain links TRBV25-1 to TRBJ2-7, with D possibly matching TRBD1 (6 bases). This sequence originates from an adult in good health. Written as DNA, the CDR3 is TGTGCCAGCAGTGTAGGGGGCTACGAGCAGTACTTC. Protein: CASSVGGYEQYF.